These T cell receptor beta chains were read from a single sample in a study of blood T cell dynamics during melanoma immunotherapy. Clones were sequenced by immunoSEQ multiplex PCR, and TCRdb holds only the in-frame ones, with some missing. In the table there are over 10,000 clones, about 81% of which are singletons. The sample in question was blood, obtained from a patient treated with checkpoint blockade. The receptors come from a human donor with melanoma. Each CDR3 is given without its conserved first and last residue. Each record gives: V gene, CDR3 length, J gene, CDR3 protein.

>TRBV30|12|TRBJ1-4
AFARSATNEKLF
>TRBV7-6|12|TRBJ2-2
ASSLTGNTGELF
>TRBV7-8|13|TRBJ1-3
ASSRVTGLGNTIY
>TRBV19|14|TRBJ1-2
ASSLKRTGNLYGYT
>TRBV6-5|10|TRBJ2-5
ASSQRQETQY
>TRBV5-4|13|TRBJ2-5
ASSSLGREPETQY
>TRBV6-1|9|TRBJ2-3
ASRVTDTQY
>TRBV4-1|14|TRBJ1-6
ASSQVSSSYNSPLH
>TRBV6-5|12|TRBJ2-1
ASSRGPAYNEQF
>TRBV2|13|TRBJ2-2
ASSVELANTGELF
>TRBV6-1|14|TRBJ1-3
ASSDLHGISGNTIY
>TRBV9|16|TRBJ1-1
ASSVRPAGDRVNTEAF
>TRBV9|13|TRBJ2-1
ASSVDPWGGNEQF
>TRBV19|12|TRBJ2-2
ASGQGSATGELF
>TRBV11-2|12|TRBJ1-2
ASSSEQSNYGYT
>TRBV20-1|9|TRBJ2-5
SARDKETQY
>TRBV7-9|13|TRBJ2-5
ASSSSGGRQETQY
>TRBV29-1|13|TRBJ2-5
SVGWGDVRQETQY
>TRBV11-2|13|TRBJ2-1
ASSSQRGTYNEQF
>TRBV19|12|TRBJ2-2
ASSIDLMGGELF
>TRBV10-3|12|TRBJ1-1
AINNRETNTEAF
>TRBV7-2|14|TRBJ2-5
ASSPEPKQGQETQY
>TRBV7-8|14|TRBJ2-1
ASSLALAGGQNEQF